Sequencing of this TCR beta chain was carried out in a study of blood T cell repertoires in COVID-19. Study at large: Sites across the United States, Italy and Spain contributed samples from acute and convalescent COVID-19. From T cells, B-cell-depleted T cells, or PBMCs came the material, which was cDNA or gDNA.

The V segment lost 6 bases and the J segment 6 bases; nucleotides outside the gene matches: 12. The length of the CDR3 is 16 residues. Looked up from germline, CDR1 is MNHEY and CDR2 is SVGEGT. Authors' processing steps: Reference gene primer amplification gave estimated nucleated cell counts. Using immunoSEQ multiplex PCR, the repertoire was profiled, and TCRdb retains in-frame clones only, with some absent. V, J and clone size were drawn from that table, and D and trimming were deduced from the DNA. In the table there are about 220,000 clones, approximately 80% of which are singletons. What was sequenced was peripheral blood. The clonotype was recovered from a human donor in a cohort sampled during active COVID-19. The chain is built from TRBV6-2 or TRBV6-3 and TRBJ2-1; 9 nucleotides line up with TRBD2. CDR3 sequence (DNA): TGTGCCAGCAGCACCTCTTGGCGGGGGGGCCTCAATGAGCAGTTCTTC. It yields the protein CASSTSWRGGLNEQFF.